Listed below are T cell receptor beta chains from one sample, sequenced in a study of T cells after yellow fever vaccination. Via MiXCR, TCRdb re-called the 5' RACE reads, giving one row per CDR3 protein. The profile shows 500,000 to 650,000 distinct CDR3 sequences, roughly 17% of them singletons. The sequencing used PBMCs, collected about 5 days after the first yellow fever vaccination. The receptor set was obtained from a man younger than 30 who received the YFV17D yellow fever vaccine. Each CDR3 is given with its conserved first and last residue. Fields, in order: J gene, V gene, D gene, clone size, CDR3 protein, CDR3 DNA. D genes are given only for firm matches. Clone size is given for some rows only: seen once, a few or many times, or a class if the clone is expanded.

J gene: TRBJ2-2
V gene: TRBV24-1
D gene: .
clone size: .
CDR3 protein: CATSDFGRELFF
CDR3 DNA: TGTGCCACCAGTGATTTCGGACGGGAGCTGTTTTTT

J gene: TRBJ2-7
V gene: TRBV5-1
D gene: .
clone size: few
CDR3 protein: CASSFLTGGENEQYF
CDR3 DNA: TGCGCCAGCAGCTTCTTGACAGGCGGGGAGAACGAGCAGTACTTC

J gene: TRBJ2-5
V gene: TRBV7-2
D gene: TRBD1
clone size: many
CDR3 protein: CASSRDRGQETQYF
CDR3 DNA: TGTGCCAGCAGCCGGGACAGGGGGCAAGAGACCCAGTACTTC

J gene: TRBJ2-3
V gene: TRBV20-1
D gene: .
clone size: few
CDR3 protein: CSATPGPPTSTDTQYF
CDR3 DNA: TGCAGTGCCACTCCCGGGCCGCCGACTAGCACAGATACGCAGTATTTT

J gene: TRBJ2-3
V gene: TRBV5-6
D gene: .
clone size: .
CDR3 protein: CASRGQGGSDTQYF
CDR3 DNA: TGTGCCAGCCGCGGCCAGGGTGGTTCAGATACGCAGTATTTT

J gene: TRBJ1-5
V gene: TRBV20-1
D gene: .
clone size: .
CDR3 protein: CSASRPLMQPQHF
CDR3 DNA: TGCAGTGCTAGTAGGCCACTAATGCAGCCCCAGCATTTT

J gene: TRBJ1-2
V gene: TRBV6-2/TRBV6-3
D gene: .
clone size: few
CDR3 protein: CASSYSRGQMGYTF
CDR3 DNA: TGTGCCAGCAGTTACTCGAGGGGCCAAATGGGCTACACCTTC

J gene: TRBJ2-3
V gene: TRBV6-5
D gene: .
clone size: few
CDR3 protein: CASSYEWRSPTTFQYF
CDR3 DNA: TGTGCCAGCAGTTACGAGTGGCGGTCCCCCACCACTTTCCAGTATTTT

J gene: TRBJ2-6
V gene: TRBV5-4
D gene: .
clone size: .
CDR3 protein: CASSWGVSGANVLTF
CDR3 DNA: TGTGCCAGCAGCTGGGGTGTTTCTGGGGCCAACGTCCTGACTTTC

J gene: TRBJ1-5
V gene: TRBV5-5
D gene: TRBD1
clone size: .
CDR3 protein: CASSSTGVNQPQHF
CDR3 DNA: TGTGCCAGCAGCTCGACAGGGGTCAATCAGCCCCAGCATTTT

J gene: TRBJ1-1
V gene: TRBV7-2
D gene: .
clone size: .
CDR3 protein: CASSLIGRGEAFF
CDR3 DNA: TGTGCCAGCAGCTTAATAGGGCGTGGTGAAGCTTTCTTT